Shown below are 17 T cell receptor beta chains from a single sample sequenced in a study of preoperative IRX-2 immunotherapy in early breast cancer. Indicated treatment: preoperative locoregional IRX-2 cytokine immunotherapy. The method was immunoSEQ multiplex PCR; TCRdb's version includes in-frame clones alone and lacks a portion of them. The sample has about 67,000 clones, approximately 94% seen once. Sampling was done from a patient treated with IRX-2 immunotherapy. These receptors came from a human donor with breast cancer.

J is TRBJ2-5 and V is TRBV18; 7 bases line up with TRBD2. CDR3 length equals 14 residues. Trimming cost V 5 bases and J 3 bases; bases outside gene matches: 6. Germline CDR1 is KGHSH and CDR2 is LQKENI. CDR3 residues: CASSGSGGKETQYF. The CDR3 nucleotides read TGTGCCAGCTCAGGATCGGGGGGAAAAGAGACCCAGTACTTC.

In this sample, this clone turned up once. The V and J genes are TRBV30 and TRBJ1-2; a weak D match, TRBD1 (5 bases). The ends were cut back, 1 base at V and 2 bases at J, with 14 bases in the middle. The CDR3 has 15 residues. CDR1 and CDR2 (germline): GTSNPN, SVGIG (reference sequence). Here the CDR3 DNA reads TGTGCCTGGAGTGCCCCGGACATTTCAAACTATGGCTACACCTTC. It yields the protein CAWSAPDISNYGYTF. The entire variable domain, with the rest obtained from reference TRBV30 and TRBJ1-2, is as follows: SQTIHQWPATLVQPVGSPLSLECTVEGTSNPNLYWYRQAAGRGLQLLFYSVGIGQISSEVPQNLSASRPQDRQFILSSKKLLLSDSGFYLCAWSAPDISNYGYTFGSGTRLTVV.

The chain uses TRBV6-1 and TRBJ2-5; 10 nucleotides align to TRBD2. This CDR3 comprises 14 residues. The germline gives CDR1 MNHNS, CDR2 SASEGT. V lost 7 bases, J lost 5 bases, and 7 bases stayed unmatched. The CDR3 DNA is TGTGCCAGCACCGAACTAGCGGGGTGGGAGACCCAGTACTTC. This codes for CASTELAGWETQYF.

This chain uses TRBV30 with TRBJ1-3; weak D call: TRBD1 (5 bases). Germline CDR1 reads GTSNPN; CDR2 reads SVGIG (reference sequence). The CDR3 consists of 14 residues. The V end lost 2 bases, the J end lost 2 bases, and 10 bases lay between the germline ends. Written as DNA, the CDR3 is TGTGCCTGGAGTTCAGGGAATCCTGGAAACACCATATATTTT. Amino acids: CAWSSGNPGNTIYF.

This clone was seen only once. The chain carries TRBV28 and TRBJ2-5, with a tentative D call TRBD2 (6 bases). CDR3 size: 15 residues. Germline V gene lookup returns CDR1 MDHEN and CDR2 SYDVKM. V gave up 5 bases and J gave up 5 bases, with 18 bases separating them. The CDR3 sequence: CASSPRGGSEETQYF. The CDR3 DNA follows: TGTGCCAGCAGTCCGAGGGGAGGCTCGGAGGAGACCCAGTACTTC.

The sample holds one count of this clone. V is TRBV9 and J is TRBJ2-7, with D tentatively TRBD1 (6 bases). In germline, CDR1 is SGDLS, CDR2 YYNGEE. V dropped 3 bases and J dropped 8 bases, with 18 bases sitting between them. The CDR3 sequence is 14 residues long. CDR3 nucleotide sequence: TGTGCCAGCAGCGCAGGGGTGACCTCAGCCCAGCAGTACTTC. As protein: CASSAGVTSAQQYF.

The chain carries TRBV18 and TRBJ2-7, with D possibly being TRBD1 (6 bases). CDR3 length: 12 amino acids. Per germline, CDR1 KGHSH and CDR2 LQKENI. V was clipped by 3 bases and J by 5 bases, with 8 bases between them. The CDR3 is CASSPGQNEQYF. The CDR3, as DNA: TGTGCCAGCTCACCTGGACAGAACGAGCAGTACTTC. Combining the CDR3 with reference TRBV18 and TRBJ2-7 gives the whole variable domain NAGVMQNPRHLVRRRGQEARLRCSPMKGHSHVYWYRQLPEEGLKFMVYLQKENIIDESGMPKERFSAEFPKEGPSILRIQQVVRGDSAAYFCASSPGQNEQYFGPGTRLTVT.

The chain has TRBV29-1 and TRBJ2-3; D not certain. CDR1 and CDR2 from the germline V gene are SQVTM and ANQGSEA. There are 11 residues in the CDR3. The V end was cut by 7 bases, the J end by 6 bases, with 11 bases between. CDR3 loop: CSADDYDTQYF. CDR3 bases: TGCAGCGCGGACGATTACGATACGCAGTATTTT.

This rearrangement joins TRBV28 to TRBJ2-1; 11 nucleotides line up with TRBD2. Germline-derived CDR1 and CDR2 are MDHEN and SYDVKM. After removal of 6 bases from V and 9 bases from J, the junction contained 7 bases not matched to a gene. This CDR3 is built from 14 residues. The DNA for the CDR3 is TGTGCCAGCAGAACTAGCGGGGGCAAGGGTGAGCAGTTCTTC. Protein: CASRTSGGKGEQFF.

This chain uses TRBV10-3 with TRBJ1-1; maybe TRBD1 (6 bases). Looked up from germline, CDR1 is ENHRY and CDR2 is SYGVKD. V lost 0 bases, J lost 4 bases, and 15 bases lay in between. CDR3 length equals 16 residues. This chain's CDR3 is CAISESAAGDGTEAFF. DNA of the CDR3: TGTGCCATCAGTGAGTCGGCGGCAGGGGACGGCACTGAAGCTTTCTTT.

The chain employs TRBV4-3 and TRBJ1-6; D not resolved. This CDR3 has 11 residues. The germline V gene has CDR1 LGHNA and CDR2 YSLEER. Deletions cut 3 bases from V and 8 bases from J, with 2 bases between. DNA of the CDR3: TGCGCCAGCAGCCAGGATTCACCCCTCCACTTT. Residues: CASSQDSPLHF.

This clone was recorded once. This chain uses TRBV21-1 with TRBJ2-5; the table's TRBD1 call for D was not verified on the DNA. TRBV21-1 is a pseudogene. This CDR3 is 15 amino acids long. The CDR3 DNA follows: TGTGCCAGCCCCCCCGACAGGGAAACGGGGGAGACCCAGTACTTC. Translating it yields CASPPDRETGETQYF.

This sequence joins TRBV7-3 and TRBJ1-5; 7 bases agree with TRBD1. With V trimmed by 5 bases and J by 4 bases, 5 bases remained unmatched. The germline V gene encodes CDR1 SGHTA and CDR2 FQGTGA. The CDR3 runs 14 residues. CDR3 in amino acids: CASSPTGSNQPQHF. The DNA of the CDR3 is TGTGCCAGCAGCCCGACAGGGTCTAATCAGCCCCAGCATTTT.

This CDR3 is CASRTLFRDRGNTIYF. The CDR3 DNA reads as TGTGCCAGCAGGACCCTCTTCAGGGATAGAGGAAACACCATATATTTT. The V gene is TRBV28, the J gene TRBJ1-3; tentative D call: TRBD1 (5 bases). The CDR3 has 16 amino acids. The V gene lost 6 bases and the J gene lost 4 bases, with 19 bases spanning the gap. The V gene's germline CDR1 is MDHEN and CDR2 SYDVKM.

V gene TRBV6-5 combines with J gene TRBJ2-3; tentative D call: TRBD1 (5 bases). Germline CDR1 reads MNHEY; CDR2 reads SVGAGI. Trimming removed 2 bases at V and 3 bases at J, with 15 bases between. This CDR3 has 16 amino acids. CDR3 amino acids: CASSYVGRDGTDTQYF. The CDR3 nucleotides are TGTGCCAGCAGTTACGTGGGGCGCGACGGTACAGATACGCAGTATTTT.

The chain recombines TRBV5-5 with TRBJ2-7; tentatively, D is TRBD1 (5 bases). Germline V lookup: CDR1 SGHKS, CDR2 YYEKEE (reference sequence). Trimming took off 4 bases at V and 6 bases at J, with 17 bases between the two ends. The CDR3 is 14 residues long. The CDR3 sequence is CASSLGQGSSEQYF. In nucleotides, the CDR3 is TGTGCCAGCAGCCTTGGTCAGGGTTCGAGCGAGCAGTACTTC.

This clone was observed a handful of times. The J gene is TRBJ1-1, the V gene TRBV7-9, with no clear D. Germline lookup yields CDR1 SEHNR and CDR2 FQNEAQ (reference sequence). The CDR3 is 13 residues long. V lost 4 bases and J 11 bases, leaving 17 bases between the germline ends. CDR3 bases: TGTGCCAGCAGCTCAGAGGCCAGAAGTCGGGCTTTCTTT. It encodes CASSSEARSRAFF. The whole variable domain, remainder taken from reference TRBV7-9 and TRBJ1-1, is DTGVSQNPRHKITKRGQNVTFRCDPISEHNRLYWYRQTLGQGPEFLTYFQNEAQLEKSRLLSDRFSAERPKGSFSTLEIQRTEQGDSAMYLCASSSEARSRAFFGQGTRLTVV.